This is a list of T cell receptor beta chains from one sample in a study of T-cell memory formation after mild COVID-19. TCRdb recomputed calls from the 5' RACE reads with MiXCR, one row per CDR3 protein. The sample consists of about 440,000 distinct CDR3 sequences, around 20% of them appearing once. The sequenced sample was PBMCs or a T cell subset sorted from them (not recorded which). These receptors came from an adult woman who had mild COVID-19 (a few samples of this study predate the infection). Cell type and time point are not known. CDR3s include the opening cysteine and the closing phenylalanine or tryptophan. Fields, in order: V gene, clone size, J gene, D gene, CDR3 protein, CDR3 DNA. D genes are given only for firm matches. Rows may omit the clone size; those that give it use once, few, many or a size class.

TRBV24-1	-	TRBJ2-3	TRBD2	CATSDPSGGSTDTQYF	TGTGCCACCAGTGATCCTAGCGGGGGGAGCACAGATACGCAGTATTTT
TRBV9	few	TRBJ1-3	-	CASSVGGGPTSGNTIYF	TGTGCCAGCAGCGTAGGGGGCGGCCCGACCTCTGGAAACACCATATATTTT
TRBV11-2	-	TRBJ1-2	-	CASSFLSGTGYGYTF	TGTGCCAGCAGCTTCCTATCCGGGACGGGATACGGCTACACCTTC
TRBV7-2	few	TRBJ2-2	-	CASNRGGATGELFF	TGTGCCAGCAACCGTGGGGGGGCGACCGGGGAGCTGTTTTTT
TRBV9	few	TRBJ1-3	-	CASSRGGENTIYF	TGTGCCAGCAGCCGCGGGGGGGAAAACACCATATATTTT
TRBV7-9	-	TRBJ2-5	TRBD2	CASSPPGLAFETQYF	TGTGCCAGCAGCCCCCCGGGACTAGCTTTCGAGACCCAGTACTTC
TRBV7-8	-	TRBJ1-1	-	CASSLIDSNTEAFF	TGTGCCAGCAGCTTAATCGACAGCAACACTGAAGCTTTCTTT
TRBV29-1	-	TRBJ2-7	TRBD1	CSAGRDRADEQYF	TGCAGCGCTGGCCGGGACAGGGCTGACGAGCAGTACTTC
TRBV11-2	-	TRBJ2-6	-	CASSFLGGAGGTGANVLTF	TGTGCCAGCAGCTTTCTGGGCGGGGCAGGGGGTACTGGGGCCAACGTCCTGACTTTC
TRBV2	-	TRBJ1-4	-	CASNWVGQNEKLFF	TGTGCCAGCAATTGGGTAGGGCAAAATGAAAAACTGTTTTTT